Shown below are 5 T cell receptor beta chains from a single sample sequenced in a study of OX40 agonist ivuxolimab in advanced cancers. Clones were sequenced by immunoSEQ multiplex PCR, and TCRdb holds only the in-frame ones, with some missing. The sample has approximately 86,000 clones; approximately 91% are singletons. This specimen consisted of CD4+ or CD8+ T cells sorted from blood, obtained in a trial of the OX40 agonist ivuxolimab. The receptors were sampled from an adult with an advanced solid tumor such as melanoma, head and neck, liver or kidney cancer.

The chain combines TRBV9 with TRBJ2-3; D remains ambiguous. Germline values: CDR1 SGDLS, CDR2 YYNGEE. Trimming removed 1 base from V and 6 bases from J, with 9 bases in between. The CDR3 length is 13 residues. The chain's CDR3 is CASSVRTADTQYF. DNA for the CDR3: TGTGCCAGCAGCGTACGGACGGCTGATACGCAGTATTTT. Full variable domain (missing parts from reference TRBV9 and TRBJ2-3): DSGVTQTPKHLITATGQRVTLRCSPRSGDLSVYWYQQSLDQGLQFLIQYYNGEERAKGNILERFSAQQFPDLHSELNLSSLELGDSALYFCASSVRTADTQYFGPGTRLTVL.

The chain joins TRBV2 to TRBJ2-3, with D tentatively TRBD1 (6 bases). CDR3 length: 12 amino acids. The V end was cut by 6 bases, the J end by 9 bases, with 13 bases between. The germline V gene encodes CDR1 SNHLY and CDR2 FYNNEI. The CDR3: CASSEYRVTQYF. For the CDR3, the DNA is TGTGCCAGCAGCGAGTACAGGGTGACGCAGTATTTT.

The chain combines TRBV19 with TRBJ2-5, with 10 nucleotides matching TRBD2. The V gene end was trimmed by 4 bases and the J gene end by 4 bases; junction bases not matched to a gene: 9. CDR1 is LNHDA and CDR2 is SQIVND in the germline V gene (reference sequence). The CDR3 has 16 residues. This CDR3 reads CASSTSIAGGTETQYF. CDR3 bases: TGTGCCAGTAGTACGAGTATAGCGGGAGGAACAGAGACCCAGTACTTC.

This clone has a single count. The CDR3 DNA reads as TGCGCCAGCAGCCAAGTGGGAGGGGCTAGAGTGCAGTTCTTC. This gives the protein CASSQVGGARVQFF. V is TRBV4-3 and J is TRBJ2-1; 7 bases align to TRBD2. CDR1 and CDR2 from the germline V gene are LGHNA and YSLEER. The J segment lost 12 bases and the V segment lost 1 base, leaving 9 bases of the junction unmatched. CDR3 length equals 14 residues.

The chain couples TRBV9 to TRBJ2-5, with 12 bases identical to TRBD1. CDR1 and CDR2 from the germline V gene are SGDLS and YYNGEE. The CDR3 runs 16 residues. The ends lost 3 bases at V and 5 bases at J; junction bases unmatched: 8. CDR3 amino acids: CASSAMGQGATETQYF. DNA of the CDR3: TGTGCCAGCAGCGCCATGGGACAGGGGGCGACGGAGACCCAGTACTTC. The variable domain in full, with the rest retrieved from reference TRBV9 and TRBJ2-5, is DSGVTQTPKHLITATGQRVTLRCSPRSGDLSVYWYQQSLDQGLQFLIQYYNGEERAKGNILERFSAQQFPDLHSELNLSSLELGDSALYFCASSAMGQGATETQYFGPGTRLLVL.